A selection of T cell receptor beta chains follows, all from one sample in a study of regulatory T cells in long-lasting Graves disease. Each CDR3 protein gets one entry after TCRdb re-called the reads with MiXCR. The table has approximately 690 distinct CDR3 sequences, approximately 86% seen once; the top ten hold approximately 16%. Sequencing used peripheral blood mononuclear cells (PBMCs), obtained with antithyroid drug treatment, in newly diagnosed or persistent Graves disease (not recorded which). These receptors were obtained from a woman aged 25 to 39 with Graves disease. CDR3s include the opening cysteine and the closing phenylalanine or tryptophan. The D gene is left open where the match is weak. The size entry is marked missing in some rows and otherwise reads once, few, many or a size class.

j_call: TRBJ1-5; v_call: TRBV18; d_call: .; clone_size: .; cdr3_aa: CASSPNSNQPQHF; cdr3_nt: TGTGCCAGCTCACCAAATAGCAATCAGCCCCAGCATTTT
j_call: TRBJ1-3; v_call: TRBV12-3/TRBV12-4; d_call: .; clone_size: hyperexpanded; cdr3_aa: CATRGGTIYF; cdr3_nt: TGTGCCACCCGGGGAGGCACCATATATTTT
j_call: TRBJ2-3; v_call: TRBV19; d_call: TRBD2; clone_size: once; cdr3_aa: CASSLGTSVTDTQYF; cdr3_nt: TGTGCCAGTAGTCTCGGGACTAGCGTTACAGATACGCAGTATTTT
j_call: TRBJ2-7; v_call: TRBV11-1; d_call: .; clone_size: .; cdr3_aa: CASSLGAAHPSYEQYF; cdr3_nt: TGTGCCAGCAGCTTAGGAGCAGCGCACCCCTCCTACGAGCAGTACTTC
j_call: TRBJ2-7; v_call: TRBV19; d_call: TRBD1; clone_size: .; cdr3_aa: CASSVGQGASYEQYF; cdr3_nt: TGTGCCAGTAGTGTCGGACAGGGGGCATCTTACGAGCAGTACTTC
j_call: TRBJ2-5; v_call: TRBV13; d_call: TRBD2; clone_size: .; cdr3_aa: CASRPGGGQETQYF; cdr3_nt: TGTGCCAGCAGACCCGGCGGGGGGCAAGAGACCCAGTACTTC
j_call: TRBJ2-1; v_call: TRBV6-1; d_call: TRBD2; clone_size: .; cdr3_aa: CASMVAGGGEQFF; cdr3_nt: TGTGCCAGCATGGTAGCGGGAGGCGGGGAGCAGTTCTTC
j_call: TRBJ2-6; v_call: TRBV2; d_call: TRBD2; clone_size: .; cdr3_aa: CASRVLGLAGDSGANVLTF; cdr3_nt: TGTGCCAGCAGAGTTTTGGGACTAGCGGGAGACTCTGGGGCCAACGTCCTGACTTTC
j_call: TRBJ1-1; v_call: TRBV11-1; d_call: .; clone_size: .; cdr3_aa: CASSLRQIMNTEAFF; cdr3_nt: TGTGCCAGCAGCTTACGACAGATCATGAACACTGAAGCTTTCTTT
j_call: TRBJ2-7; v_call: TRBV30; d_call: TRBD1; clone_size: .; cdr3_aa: CAWSPGTGLNEQYF; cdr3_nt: TGTGCCTGGAGTCCCGGGACAGGGCTAAACGAGCAGTACTTC
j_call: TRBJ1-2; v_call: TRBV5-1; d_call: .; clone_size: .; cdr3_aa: CASSLGHNYGYTF; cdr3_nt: TGCGCCAGCAGCTTGGGACATAACTATGGCTACACCTTC
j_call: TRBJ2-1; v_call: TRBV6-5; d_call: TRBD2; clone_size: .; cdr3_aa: CASSQTSGRAPDQFF; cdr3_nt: TGTGCCAGCAGCCAGACTAGCGGGAGGGCCCCGGACCAGTTCTTC
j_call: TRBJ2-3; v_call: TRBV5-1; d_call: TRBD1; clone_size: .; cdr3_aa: CASSFSDRRDTQYF; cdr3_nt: TGCGCCAGCAGCTTCTCGGACAGGCGAGATACGCAGTATTTT
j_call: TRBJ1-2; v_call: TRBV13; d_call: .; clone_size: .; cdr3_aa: CASRRTVNYGYTF; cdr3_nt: TGTGCCAGCAGAAGGACGGTTAACTATGGCTACACCTTC
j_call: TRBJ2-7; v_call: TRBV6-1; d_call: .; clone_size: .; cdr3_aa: CASGAIVYEQYF; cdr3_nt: TGTGCCAGCGGCGCTATCGTCTACGAGCAGTACTTC
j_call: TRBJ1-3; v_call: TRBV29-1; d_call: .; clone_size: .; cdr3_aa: CSVRGSGNTIYF; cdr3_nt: TGCAGCGTTCGTGGCTCTGGAAACACCATATATTTT
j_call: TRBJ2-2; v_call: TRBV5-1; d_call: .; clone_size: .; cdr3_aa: CASSLADKDTGELFF; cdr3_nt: TGCGCCAGCAGCTTGGCGGACAAGGACACCGGGGAGCTGTTTTTT
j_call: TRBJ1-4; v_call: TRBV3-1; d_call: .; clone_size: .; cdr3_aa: CASSQLSDGLFF; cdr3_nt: TGTGCCAGCAGCCAACTTTCCGACGGACTGTTTTTT
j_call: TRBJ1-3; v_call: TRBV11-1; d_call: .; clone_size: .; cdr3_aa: CASSQKDGRLSGNTIYF; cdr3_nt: TGTGCCAGCAGTCAAAAGGACGGCCGGTTATCTGGAAACACCATATATTTT
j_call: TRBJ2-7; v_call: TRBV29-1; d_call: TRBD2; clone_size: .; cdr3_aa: CSVLAGGAYEQYF; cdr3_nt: TGCAGCGTGCTAGCGGGAGGAGCCTACGAGCAGTACTTC
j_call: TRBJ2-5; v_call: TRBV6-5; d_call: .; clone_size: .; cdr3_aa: CASSSASGTQYF; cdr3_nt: TGTGCCAGCAGTTCCGCCTCGGGGACCCAGTACTTC
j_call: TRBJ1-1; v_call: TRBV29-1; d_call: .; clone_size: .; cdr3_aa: CSAETAFEAFF; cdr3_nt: TGCAGCGCCGAGACAGCGTTTGAAGCTTTCTTT
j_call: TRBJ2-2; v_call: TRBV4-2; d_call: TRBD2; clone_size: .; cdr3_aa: CASSSREGETGELFF; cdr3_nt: TGTGCCAGCAGCTCCCGGGAGGGGGAAACCGGGGAGCTGTTTTTT
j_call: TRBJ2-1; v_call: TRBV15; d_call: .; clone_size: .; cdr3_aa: CATSREIAYHEQFF; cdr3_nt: TGTGCCACCAGCAGAGAAATAGCCTACCATGAGCAGTTCTTC
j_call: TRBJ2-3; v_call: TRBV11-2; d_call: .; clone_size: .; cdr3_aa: CASSLEGLATDTQYF; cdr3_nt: TGTGCCAGCAGCTTAGAAGGACTCGCCACAGATACGCAGTATTTT
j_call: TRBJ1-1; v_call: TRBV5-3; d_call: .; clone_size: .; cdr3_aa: CARSFITGNTEAFF; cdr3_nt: TGTGCCAGAAGCTTCATAACAGGGAACACTGAAGCTTTCTTT
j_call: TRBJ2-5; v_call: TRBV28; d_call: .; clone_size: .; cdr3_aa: CASSPPPPLAPTETQYF; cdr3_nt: TGTGCCAGCAGCCCCCCACCGCCACTAGCTCCTACGGAGACCCAGTACTTC
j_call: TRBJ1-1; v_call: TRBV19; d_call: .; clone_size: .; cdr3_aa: CASSIVGQTNTEAFF; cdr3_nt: TGTGCCAGTAGTATAGTGGGCCAAACGAACACTGAAGCTTTCTTT
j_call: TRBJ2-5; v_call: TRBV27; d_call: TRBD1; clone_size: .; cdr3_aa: CASSDRGETQYF; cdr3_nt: TGTGCCAGCAGTGACAGGGGAGAGACCCAGTACTTC
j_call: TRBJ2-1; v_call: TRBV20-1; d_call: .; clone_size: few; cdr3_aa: CSAREDPGSNEQFF; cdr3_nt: TGCAGTGCTAGAGAGGACCCCGGGAGCAATGAGCAGTTCTTC